This passage covers 9 T cell receptor beta chains from one sample sequenced in a study of blood T cell repertoires in COVID-19 (TCRdb year 2020). Library preparation used the immunoSEQ multiplex PCR assay. What TCRdb holds here is the immuneACCESS table cut down to in-frame rearrangements. Part of the clones is not present; checked against another copy, under half of the missing clones reflect an unresolved V gene, and the others are unexplained. Recorded for this sample are about 200,000 clones; 90% to 95% of them occurred a single time. The ten largest clonotypes hold 0.82% of the sample. The sample consisted of peripheral blood. These receptors all stem from a man in his 60s with COVID-19, enrolled during active disease.

V gene TRBV5-1 combines with J gene TRBJ1-1; D not resolved. Deletions cut 5 bases from V and 0 bases from J, with 8 bases between. CDR1 is SGHRS, CDR2 YFSETQ, per germline. This CDR3 contains 13 residues. Here the CDR3 reads CASSWAMNTEAFF. In DNA, the CDR3 is TGCGCCAGCAGTTGGGCCATGAACACTGAAGCTTTCTTT. Full variable domain (rest looked up from reference TRBV5-1 and TRBJ1-1): KAGVTQTPRYLIKTRGQQVTLSCSPISGHRSVSWYQQTPGQGLQFLFEYFSETQRNKGNFPGRFSGRQFSNSRSEMNVSTLELGDSALYLCASSWAMNTEAFFGQGTRLTVV.

J is TRBJ2-7 and V is TRBV4-2; 8 bases are shared with TRBD2. This CDR3 contains 16 residues. CDR1 LGHNA and CDR2 YNFKEQ come from the germline V gene. V dropped 4 bases and J dropped 0; count of bases not matched to a gene: 8. DNA for the CDR3: TGTGCCAGCAGCCGCGTTAGCGGGGTAAGCTCCTACGAGCAGTACTTC. Its translation: CASSRVSGVSSYEQYF.

The rearrangement joins TRBV30 to TRBJ1-4, with a tentative D call TRBD1 (6 bases). V was cut by 3 bases and J by 2 bases, with 10 bases left in between. CDR3 size: 14 residues. Looked up from germline, CDR1 is GTSNPN and CDR2 is SVGIG (reference sequence). As DNA, the CDR3 is TGTGCCTGGAGACCAGGGGTGACTAATGAAAAACTGTTTTTT. Residues: CAWRPGVTNEKLFF.

J is TRBJ2-2 and V is TRBV18, with D perhaps TRBD1 (6 bases). The germline V gene encodes CDR1 KGHSH and CDR2 LQKENI. The CDR3 runs 17 residues. Trimming shortened V by 6 bases and J by 8 bases, and 25 bases separated the two germline ends. The CDR3 region is CASSPLSGTPPDGELFF. CDR3 DNA sequence: TGTGCCAGCTCGCCTCTTTCCGGGACACCACCCGATGGGGAGCTGTTTTTT.

The J gene is TRBJ1-6, the V gene TRBV19; 8 nucleotides line up with TRBD1. The CDR3 extends over 15 amino acids. With 6 bases clipped from V and 7 bases from J, the junction kept 8 bases outside the gene matches. Looked up from germline, CDR1 is LNHDA and CDR2 is SQIVND (reference sequence). This chain's CDR3 is CASRGDRSFNSPLHF. CDR3 DNA sequence: TGTGCCAGTAGGGGGGACAGGAGTTTCAATTCACCCCTCCACTTT. The variable domain in full, completed from reference TRBV19 and TRBJ1-6, reads DGGITQSPKYLFRKEGQNVTLSCEQNLNHDAMYWYRQDPGQGLRLIYYSQIVNDFQKGDIAEGYSVSREKKESFPLTVTSAQKNPTAFYLCASRGDRSFNSPLHFGNGTRLTVT.

The rearrangement links TRBV9 to TRBJ2-3, with TRBD2 matching over 8 bases. V trimming: 3 bases; J trimming: 4 bases; junction bases outside the gene matches: 4. Germline values: CDR1 SGDLS, CDR2 YYNGEE. The CDR3 is 14 residues long. CDR3 protein: CASSERERADTQYF. The DNA of the CDR3 is TGTGCCAGCAGCGAGCGGGAGAGGGCAGATACGCAGTATTTT.

The chain has TRBV5-1 and TRBJ2-5; 14 bases map to TRBD2. The germline V gene has CDR1 SGHRS and CDR2 YFSETQ. V lost 4 bases to trimming and J lost 5 bases; unmatched junction nucleotides: 10. CDR3 length: 17 amino acids. This CDR3 reads CASSPGTSGSGWETQYF. The CDR3 DNA is TGCGCCAGCAGCCCAGGGACTAGCGGGAGTGGATGGGAGACCCAGTACTTC.

Regarding this clone: Other DNA sequences in the sample encode the same CDR3. The genes are TRBV7-3 and TRBJ1-1; a possible D gene is TRBD1 (5 bases). Germline V gene data show CDR1 as SGHTA and CDR2 as FQGTGA. The CDR3 sequence is 13 residues long. V was pared by 6 bases and J by 1 base, with 9 bases between. This CDR3 is CASSPTGNTEAFF. The CDR3 DNA is TGTGCCAGCAGTCCCACAGGGAACACTGAAGCTTTCTTT.

The V call is TRBV11-2, the J call TRBJ2-7; TRBD2 matches 12 bases. V was pared by 5 bases and J by 2 bases, with 10 bases of the junction left unmatched. CDR3 size: 17 residues. Germline CDR1 and CDR2: SGHAT and FQNNGV. The CDR3 loop reads CASSDTSGRPTAYEQYF. The DNA of the CDR3 is TGTGCCAGCAGCGACACTAGCGGGAGGCCGACTGCCTACGAGCAGTACTTC.